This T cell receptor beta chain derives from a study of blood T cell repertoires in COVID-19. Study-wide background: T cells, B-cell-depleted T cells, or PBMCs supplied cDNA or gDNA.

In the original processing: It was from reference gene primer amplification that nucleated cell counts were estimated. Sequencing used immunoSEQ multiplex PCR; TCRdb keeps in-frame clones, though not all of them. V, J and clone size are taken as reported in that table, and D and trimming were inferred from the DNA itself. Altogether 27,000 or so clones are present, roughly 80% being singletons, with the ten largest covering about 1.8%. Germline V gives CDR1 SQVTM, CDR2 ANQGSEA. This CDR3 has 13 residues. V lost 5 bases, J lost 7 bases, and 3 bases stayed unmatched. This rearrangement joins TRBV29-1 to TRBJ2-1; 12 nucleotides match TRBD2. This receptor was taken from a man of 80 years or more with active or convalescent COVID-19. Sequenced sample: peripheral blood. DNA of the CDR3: TGCAGCGTTTCTAGCGGGAGGGGGAATGAGCAGTTCTTC. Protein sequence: CSVSSGRGNEQFF.